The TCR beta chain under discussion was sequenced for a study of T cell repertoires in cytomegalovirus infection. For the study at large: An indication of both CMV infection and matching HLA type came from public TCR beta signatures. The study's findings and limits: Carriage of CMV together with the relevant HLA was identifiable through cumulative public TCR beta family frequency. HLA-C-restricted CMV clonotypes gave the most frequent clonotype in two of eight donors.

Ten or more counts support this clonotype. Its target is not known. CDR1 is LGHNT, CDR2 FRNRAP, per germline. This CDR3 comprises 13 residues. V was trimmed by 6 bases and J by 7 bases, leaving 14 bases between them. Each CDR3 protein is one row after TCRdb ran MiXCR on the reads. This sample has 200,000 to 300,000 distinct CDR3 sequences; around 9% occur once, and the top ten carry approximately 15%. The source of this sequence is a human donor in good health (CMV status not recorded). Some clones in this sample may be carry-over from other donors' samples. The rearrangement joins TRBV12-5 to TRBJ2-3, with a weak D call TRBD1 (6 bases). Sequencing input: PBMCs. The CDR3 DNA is TGTGCTAGTGGCCTCGCAGGGGTCAATACGCAGTATTTT. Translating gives CASGLAGVNTQYF. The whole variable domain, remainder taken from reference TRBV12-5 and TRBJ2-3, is DARVTQTPRHKVTEMGQEVTMRCQPILGHNTVFWYRQTMMQGLELLAYFRNRAPLDDSGMPKDRFSAEMPDATLATLKIQPSEPRDSAVYFCASGLAGVNTQYFGPGTRLTVL.